Following are 20 T cell receptor beta chains from one sample sequenced in a study of naive and memory T cell subsets listed by TCRdb under 2017. Their recognized antigens are unknown. Results and caveats for the whole study, not just this receptor: A few larger clonotypes were present in naive repertoires, especially CD8 naive repertoires, and these clonotypes were possibly memory cells re-expressing CD45RA.

To prepare the library, UMI-ligation and nested PCR was applied. The run used an Illumina MiSeq. The beta constant-region primer was an equimolar mix of two oligonucleotides covering both TRBC1 and TRBC2. The ligated cDNA went through four rounds of PCR with nested alpha and beta constant-region primers together with the SP2 primer. The public reads were quality trimmed at Q25 with fastp and then assembled into clones with MiXCR by TCRdb, keeping productive beta chains. Rows with a matching CDR3 protein are joined into one entry that keeps the most common DNA and genes. This sample holds around 140,000 distinct CDR3 sequences; about 20% were observed only once. The top ten constitute roughly 0.63% of the sample. Sequenced material: naive CD8+ T cells from blood. Taken with the paper, the label for cell subset or site translates to: naive T cells, CD45RA high CD27+. Receptor source: a human donor in good health.

In this sample, this clonotype turned up a few times. The rearrangement uses TRBV27 and TRBJ1-5, with TRBD1 matching 7 bases. CDR3 length: 15 amino acids. Germline CDR1 reads MNHEY; CDR2 reads SMNVEV (reference sequence). Trimming took 4 bases from V and 2 from J; bases not matched to a gene: 5. In DNA, the CDR3 is TGTGCCAGCAGTTGGACAGGAGGGGGCAATCAGCCCCAGCATTTT. Amino acids: CASSWTGGGNQPQHF.

The V call is TRBV7-9, the J call TRBJ2-7; possible D gene TRBD1, 5 bases. This CDR3 region has 12 residues. Between the trimmed V and J ends, which lost 5 bases and 6 bases, there was a span of 11 bases. Germline-derived CDR1 and CDR2 are SEHNR and FQNEAQ (reference sequence). The CDR3 spells CASSHPQGEQYF. In DNA form, the CDR3 reads TGTGCCAGCAGCCACCCGCAGGGCGAGCAGTACTTC.

In this sample, this clonotype turned up many times. The CDR3 bases are TGTGCCAGCAGTTACGAACTGAACACTGAAGCTTTCTTT. Its translation is CASSYELNTEAFF. The rearrangement uses TRBV6-5 and TRBJ1-1; no clear D. This CDR3 contains 13 residues. Germline CDR1 and CDR2: MNHEY and SVGAGI. Trimming took 2 bases from V and 0 from J, leaving 4 bases between them.

This clonotype was observed a few times. The rearrangement uses TRBV27 and TRBJ2-7; 12 bases fit TRBD2. In germline, CDR1 is MNHEY, CDR2 SMNVEV (reference sequence). Trimming removed 6 bases from V and 10 bases from J; junction bases left unmatched: 13. CDR3 length: 15 amino acids. Written as DNA, the CDR3 is TGTGCCAGCAGCCCCGGGACTAGCGGGTGGGCGGTCCAGTACTTC. Its translation: CASSPGTSGWAVQYF.

A few counts support this clonotype. V gene TRBV7-8 combines with J gene TRBJ2-3, with 9 bases identical to TRBD2. Germline trimming cut 10 bases from V and 3 bases from J; bases unmatched to any gene: 14. Germline CDR1 reads SGHVS; CDR2 reads FQNEAQ. The CDR3 runs to 16 residues. The CDR3 loop reads CAITEVSGSNTDTQYF. In DNA form, the CDR3 reads TGTGCCATCACGGAAGTTAGCGGGAGTAATACAGATACGCAGTATTTT.

The V and J genes are TRBV7-6 and TRBJ2-1; 8 bases are a match to TRBD2. Unmatched junction bases numbered 9, after V lost 8 bases and J lost 6 bases. Germline V CDR1 and CDR2: SGHVS, FNYEAQ. CDR3 length: 14 amino acids. The CDR3, as DNA: TGTGCCAGCGGATTAACTACTAGCGGCAATGAGCAGTTCTTC. Its protein product is CASGLTTSGNEQFF.

This chain joins TRBV12-3 or TRBV12-4 and TRBJ1-4, with TRBD1 identical over 7 bases. V was clipped by 6 bases and J by 10 bases; unmatched bases: 11. There are 14 residues in the CDR3. CDR3 DNA: TGTGCCAGCAGCGATACAGGGGTAGTCGGAAAACTGTTTTTT. It yields the protein CASSDTGVVGKLFF.

The chain combines TRBV9 with TRBJ2-5, with D unresolved. Looked up from germline, CDR1 is SGDLS and CDR2 is YYNGEE. The CDR3 is 13 residues long. V was clipped by 2 bases and J by 5 bases, with 10 bases between them. CDR3 DNA: TGTGCCAGCAGCGTTTCCGGGCTGGAGACCCAGTACTTC. Translating it yields CASSVSGLETQYF.

CDR3 nucleotide sequence: TGTGCCACCACTAGCGGGATGGGACTCAATGAGCAGTTCTTC. Its protein product is CATTSGMGLNEQFF. This sequence joins TRBV2 and TRBJ2-1; 10 bases are shared with TRBD2. The CDR3 has 14 residues. V shed 10 bases, J shed 6 bases, and the junction held 9 bases outside the gene matches. Per the germline V gene, CDR1 is SNHLY and CDR2 is FYNNEI.

The chain uses TRBV13 and TRBJ1-6; D may be TRBD1 (5 bases). V shed 0 bases and J shed 3 bases, with 18 bases lying between them. Looked up from germline, CDR1 is PRHDT and CDR2 is FYEKMQ (reference sequence). This CDR3 contains 19 residues. CDR3 sequence reads: CASSLGRQKTYYYNSPLHF. The CDR3 DNA sequence: TGTGCCAGCAGCTTAGGCAGACAGAAAACCTATTACTATAATTCACCCCTCCACTTT.

The chain joins TRBV29-1 to TRBJ2-3, with D perhaps matching TRBD1 (6 bases). The CDR3 runs to 18 residues. The germline V gene has CDR1 SQVTM and CDR2 ANQGSEA. V was pared by 1 base and J by 2 bases, with 22 bases between. The chain's CDR3 is CSVEGESGTHFFTDTQYF. In DNA form, the CDR3 reads TGCAGCGTTGAAGGCGAGTCCGGGACACATTTTTTCACAGATACGCAGTATTTT.

The rearrangement uses TRBV12-3 or TRBV12-4 and TRBJ1-6; D call uncertain. The CDR3 covers 17 residues. The V end lost 5 bases, the J end lost 1 base, and 15 bases lay between the germline ends. Here the CDR3 reads CASSLTFPGSYNSPLHF. In nucleotides, the CDR3 is TGTGCCAGCAGTCTTACCTTTCCCGGGTCCTATAATTCACCCCTCCACTTT.

The V call is TRBV29-1, the J call TRBJ1-2; D is perhaps TRBD1 (5 bases). Trimming shortened V by 7 bases and J by 4 bases, and 22 bases separated the two germline ends. Germline V gene data show CDR1 as SQVTM and CDR2 as ANQGSEA. This CDR3 is built from 15 residues. The CDR3 reads CSAEIGARSFYGYTF. The DNA of the CDR3 is TGCAGCGCCGAAATAGGGGCTCGGTCCTTCTATGGCTACACCTTC.

As regards this clonotype: At one of its ends the junction is not consistent with the germline gene, which may arise from a read error. This chain links TRBV6-1 with TRBJ2-7, with 10 bases fitting TRBD2. CDR1 is MNHNS and CDR2 is SASEGT in the germline V gene. This CDR3 has 15 residues. The DNA for the CDR3 is TGTGCCAGCAGCGAAGGACTAGCGGATTACTACGAGCAGTACTTC. It codes for CASSEGLADYYEQYF.

The genes are TRBV29-1 and TRBJ2-7; 7 nucleotides line up with TRBD2. The CDR3 has 15 amino acids. The ends lost 2 bases at V and 3 bases at J; junction bases unmatched: 10. In germline, CDR1 is SQVTM, CDR2 ANQGSEA. CDR3 DNA: TGCAGCGTTGAAATCCCTAGCGGTAGACGCTACGAGCAGTACTTC. As protein: CSVEIPSGRRYEQYF.

This clonotype was seen only a few times. V usage is TRBV28 and J usage is TRBJ2-3, with 9 nucleotides matching TRBD2. Germline V gene lookup returns CDR1 MDHEN and CDR2 SYDVKM. This CDR3 region has 14 residues. V was clipped by 5 bases and J by 6 bases; unmatched bases: 6. The CDR3 protein is CASSPGTSSDTQYF. CDR3 DNA sequence: TGTGCCAGCAGTCCAGGGACTAGCTCCGATACGCAGTATTTT.

The CDR3 coding sequence is TGTGCCAGCAGCGAAAACTATGGCTACACCTTC. This codes for CASSENYGYTF. This chain links TRBV7-9 with TRBJ1-2; D is undetermined. The CDR3 has 11 amino acids. V dropped 5 bases and J dropped 2 bases, with 3 bases sitting between them. The germline V gene encodes CDR1 SEHNR and CDR2 FQNEAQ (reference sequence).

V and J are TRBV19 and TRBJ1-1, with D hard to call. The germline CDR1 and CDR2 sequences are LNHDA and SQIVND (reference sequence). The CDR3 contains 12 residues. V lost 1 base and J 10 bases, leaving 10 bases between the germline ends. The DNA for the CDR3 is TGTGCCAGTAGTATAGGGCTAGCCGGAGCTTTCTTT. It codes for CASSIGLAGAFF.

The chain recombines TRBV7-6 with TRBJ2-7, with D tentatively TRBD1 (6 bases). Germline CDR1 reads SGHVS; CDR2 reads FNYEAQ. CDR3 length: 14 residues. V was trimmed by 1 base and J by 5 bases, leaving 12 bases between them. The DNA of the CDR3 is TGTGCCAGCAGCTTAGTGGCAGGGGTCGACGAGCAGTACTTC. It codes for CASSLVAGVDEQYF.

In this sample, this clonotype turned up a few times. The chain has TRBV28 and TRBJ2-7; D remains ambiguous. Germline V gene data show CDR1 as MDHEN and CDR2 as SYDVKM. With 2 bases removed from V and 4 bases from J, the gap between germline ends came to 6 bases. This CDR3 has 12 amino acids. DNA for the CDR3: TGTGCCAGCAGTTTACCGGATTACGAGCAGTACTTC. Encoded protein: CASSLPDYEQYF.